This TCR beta chain was obtained from a study of T cell responses to AZD1222 COVID-19 vaccine. Study-level results: There were mostly white British donors and more females than males, and clonal diversity was possibly underestimated.

This clone was observed a handful of times. Its antigen remains unknown. TCRdb's copy holds only in-frame clones and misses some; the assay was immunoSEQ multiplex PCR. The repertoire consists of about 73,000 clones, with roughly 89% occurring once and the leading ten covering 7.5% to 10%. The CDR3 has 13 residues. From germline, CDR1 is SGHDT and CDR2 YYEEEE. Trimming stripped 0 bases from V and 3 bases from J, with 4 bases between. The J gene is TRBJ1-5, the V gene TRBV5-6; D gene ambiguous. The specimen comprised peripheral blood, sampled 28 days after the second AZD1222 dose. This receptor was identified in an adult who received the AZD1222 COVID-19 vaccine. The CDR3 nucleotides read TGTGCCAGCAGCTTGGACAACAATCAGCCCCAGCATTTT. Translating gives CASSLDNNQPQHF.